This TCR beta chain is from a study of T cell changes during pregnancy in multiple sclerosis. Clones were read by immunoSEQ multiplex PCR, and TCRdb kept only the in-frame ones, dropping some. Of about 34,000 clones listed, around 90% are singletons. V gave up 3 bases and J gave up 2 bases, with 8 bases separating them. Germline V CDR1 and CDR2: KGHSY, FQNENV. This CDR3 has 13 residues. The chain carries TRBV16 and TRBJ2-7; unclear D gene. The specimen was CD8+ T cells from peripheral blood mononuclear cells, collected in the third trimester of pregnancy. This TCR was sampled from a female donor with multiple sclerosis, enrolled in a pregnancy study. CDR3 sequence: CASSHPSTYEQYF. In nucleotides, the CDR3 is TGTGCCAGCAGCCATCCCAGTACCTACGAGCAGTACTTC.